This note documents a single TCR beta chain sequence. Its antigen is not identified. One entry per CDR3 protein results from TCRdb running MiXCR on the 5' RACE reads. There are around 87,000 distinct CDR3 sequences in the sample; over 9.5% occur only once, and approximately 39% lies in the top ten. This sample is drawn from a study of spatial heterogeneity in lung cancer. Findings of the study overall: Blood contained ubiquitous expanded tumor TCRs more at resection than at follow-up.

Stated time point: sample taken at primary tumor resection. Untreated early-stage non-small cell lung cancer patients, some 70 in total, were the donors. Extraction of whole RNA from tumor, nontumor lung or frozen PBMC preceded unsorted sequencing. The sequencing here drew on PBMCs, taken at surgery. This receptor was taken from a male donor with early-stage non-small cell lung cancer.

CDR3 bases: TGTGCCAGCAGTTTGGGGATCGGGCGCAATCAGCCCCAGCATTTT. It is translated as CASSLGIGRNQPQHF. The chain couples TRBV12-3 or TRBV12-4 to TRBJ1-5, with D unresolved. The CDR3 totals 15 residues. V dropped 3 bases and J dropped 2 bases, with 11 bases sitting between them.